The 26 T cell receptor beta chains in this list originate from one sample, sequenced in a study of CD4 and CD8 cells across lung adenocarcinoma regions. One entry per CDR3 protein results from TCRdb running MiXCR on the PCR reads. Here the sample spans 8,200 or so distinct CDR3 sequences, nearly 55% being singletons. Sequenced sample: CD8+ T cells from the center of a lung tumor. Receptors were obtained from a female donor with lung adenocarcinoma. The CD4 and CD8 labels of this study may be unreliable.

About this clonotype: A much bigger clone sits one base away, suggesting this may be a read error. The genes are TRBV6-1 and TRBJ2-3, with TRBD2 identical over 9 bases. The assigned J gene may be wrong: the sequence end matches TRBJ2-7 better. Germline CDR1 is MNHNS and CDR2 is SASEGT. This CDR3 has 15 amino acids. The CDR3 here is CASSEVAGGVIEQYF. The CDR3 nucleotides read TGTGCCAGCAGTGAAGTGGCGGGAGGGGTGATTGAGCAGTACTTC.

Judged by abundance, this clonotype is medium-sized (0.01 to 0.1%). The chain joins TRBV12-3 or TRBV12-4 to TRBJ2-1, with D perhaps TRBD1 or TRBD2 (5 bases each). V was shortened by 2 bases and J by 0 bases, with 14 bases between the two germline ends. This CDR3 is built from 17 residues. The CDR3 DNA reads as TGTGCCAGCAGTTTAATGGGACCACAGAGCTCCTACAATGAGCAGTTCTTC. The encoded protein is CASSLMGPQSSYNEQFF.

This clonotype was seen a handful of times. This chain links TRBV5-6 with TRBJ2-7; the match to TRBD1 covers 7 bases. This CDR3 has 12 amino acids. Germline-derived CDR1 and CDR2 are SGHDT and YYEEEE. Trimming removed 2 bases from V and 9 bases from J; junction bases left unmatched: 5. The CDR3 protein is CASSFRQGRQYF. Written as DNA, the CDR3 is TGTGCCAGCAGCTTTCGACAGGGCAGGCAGTACTTC.

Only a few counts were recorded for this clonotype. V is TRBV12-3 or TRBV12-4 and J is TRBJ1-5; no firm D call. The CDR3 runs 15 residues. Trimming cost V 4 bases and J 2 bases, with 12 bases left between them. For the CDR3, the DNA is TGTGCCAGCAGTTCTAGAAGAGCCGGCAATCAGCCCCAGCATTTT. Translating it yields CASSSRRAGNQPQHF.

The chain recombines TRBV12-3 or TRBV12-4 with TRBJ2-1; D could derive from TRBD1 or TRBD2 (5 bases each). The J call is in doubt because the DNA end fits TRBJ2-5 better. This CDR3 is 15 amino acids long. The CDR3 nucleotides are TGTGCCAGCAGTCTACCCGGGCCCGACGGGGACACCCAGTACTTC. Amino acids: CASSLPGPDGDTQYF.

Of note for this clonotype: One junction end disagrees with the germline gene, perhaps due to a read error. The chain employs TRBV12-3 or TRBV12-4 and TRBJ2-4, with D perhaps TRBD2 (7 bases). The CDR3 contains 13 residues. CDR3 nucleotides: TGTGCCAGCAGTCTGGGGGGGGCGGACGTCCAGTATTTC. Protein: CASSLGGADVQYF.

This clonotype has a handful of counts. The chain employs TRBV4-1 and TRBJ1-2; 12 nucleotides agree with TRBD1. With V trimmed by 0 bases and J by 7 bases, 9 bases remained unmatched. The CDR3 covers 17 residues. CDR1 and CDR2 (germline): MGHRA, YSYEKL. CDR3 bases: TGCGCCAGCAGCCAAGATCAAGGGACAGGGGGCGCGTCTGGCTACACCTTC. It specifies CASSQDQGTGGASGYTF.

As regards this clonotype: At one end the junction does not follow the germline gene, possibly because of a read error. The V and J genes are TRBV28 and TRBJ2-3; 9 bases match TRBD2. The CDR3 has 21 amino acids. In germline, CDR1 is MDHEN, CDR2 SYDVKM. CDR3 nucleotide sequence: TGTGCCAGCAGTTTATGGGCTGAGAGGGTGAAGGCGGGAGGGGGCACAGATACGCAGTACTTT. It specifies CASSLWAERVKAGGGTDTQYF.

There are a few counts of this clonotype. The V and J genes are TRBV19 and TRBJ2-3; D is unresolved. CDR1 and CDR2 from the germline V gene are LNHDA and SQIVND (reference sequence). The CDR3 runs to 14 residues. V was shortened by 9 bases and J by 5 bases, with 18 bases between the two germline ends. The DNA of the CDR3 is TGTGCCAGCACCCCCCCCGACCAGAGAGATACGCAGTATTTT. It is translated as CASTPPDQRDTQYF.

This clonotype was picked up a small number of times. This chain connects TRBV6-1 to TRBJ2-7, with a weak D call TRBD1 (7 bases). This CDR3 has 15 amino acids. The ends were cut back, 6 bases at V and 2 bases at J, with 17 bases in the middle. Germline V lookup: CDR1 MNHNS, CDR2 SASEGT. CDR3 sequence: CASREGGDRTYEQYF. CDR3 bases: TGTGCCAGCAGGGAGGGTGGGGACAGAACCTACGAGCAGTACTTC.

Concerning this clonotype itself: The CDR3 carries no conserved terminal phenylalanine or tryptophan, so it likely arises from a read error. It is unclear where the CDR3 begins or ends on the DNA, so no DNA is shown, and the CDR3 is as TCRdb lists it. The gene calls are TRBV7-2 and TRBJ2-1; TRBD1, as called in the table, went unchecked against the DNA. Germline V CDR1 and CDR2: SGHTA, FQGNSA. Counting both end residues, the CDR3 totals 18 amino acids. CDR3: CASSLGGGQGYSPLHFGN.

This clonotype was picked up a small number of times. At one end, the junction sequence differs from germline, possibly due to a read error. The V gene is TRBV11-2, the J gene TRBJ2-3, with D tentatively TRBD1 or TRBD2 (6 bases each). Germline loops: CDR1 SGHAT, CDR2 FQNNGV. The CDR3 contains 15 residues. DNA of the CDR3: TGTGCCAGGGGCTTCGGGGGCCGTCCCGTAGAGACGCAGTATTTC. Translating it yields CARGFGGRPVETQYF.

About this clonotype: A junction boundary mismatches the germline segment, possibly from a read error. The CDR3 protein is CTPCSYELSF. The CDR3 DNA reads TGCACCCCGTGCTCCTACGAGCTGTCCTTC. This chain links TRBV10-3 with TRBJ2-1; unclear D gene. Germline lookup yields CDR1 ENHRY and CDR2 SYGVKD. This CDR3 is built from 10 residues.

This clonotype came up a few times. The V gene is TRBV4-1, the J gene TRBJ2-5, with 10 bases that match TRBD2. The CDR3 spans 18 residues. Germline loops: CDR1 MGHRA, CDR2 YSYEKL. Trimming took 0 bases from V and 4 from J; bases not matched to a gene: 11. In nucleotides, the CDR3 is TGCGCCAGCAGCCAAGATAGGGCTAGCGGGGGAAGGTCAGAGACCCAGTACTTC. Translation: CASSQDRASGGRSETQYF.

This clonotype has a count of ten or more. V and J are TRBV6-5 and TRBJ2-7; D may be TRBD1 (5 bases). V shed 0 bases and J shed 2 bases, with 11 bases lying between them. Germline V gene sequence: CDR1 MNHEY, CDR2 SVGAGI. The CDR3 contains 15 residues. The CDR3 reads CASSYSRPGTYEQYF. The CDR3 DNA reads TGTGCCAGCAGTTACTCCCGGCCAGGGACCTACGAGCAGTACTTC.

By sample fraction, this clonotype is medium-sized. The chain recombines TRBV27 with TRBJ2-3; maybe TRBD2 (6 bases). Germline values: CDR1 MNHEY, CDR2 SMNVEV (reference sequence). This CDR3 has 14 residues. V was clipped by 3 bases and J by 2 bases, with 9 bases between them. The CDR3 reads CASSLGLLTDTQYF. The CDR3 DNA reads TGTGCCAGCAGTTTGGGACTCCTCACAGATACGCAGTATTTT.

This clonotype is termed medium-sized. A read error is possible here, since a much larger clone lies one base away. The CDR3, as DNA: TGTGCCAGCAGTCTGGGGAGTGTGGACATTCAGTTCTTC. Protein: CASSLGSVDIQFF. The V and J genes are TRBV12-3 or TRBV12-4 and TRBJ2-1, with D perhaps TRBD1 or TRBD2 (5 bases each). The V end was cut by 5 bases, the J end by 13 bases, with 18 bases between. This CDR3 region has 13 residues.

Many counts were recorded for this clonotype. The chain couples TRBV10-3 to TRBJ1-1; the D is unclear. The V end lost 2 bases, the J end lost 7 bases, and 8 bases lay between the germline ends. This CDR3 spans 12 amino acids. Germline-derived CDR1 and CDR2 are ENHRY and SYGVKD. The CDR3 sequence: CAISEGSLEAFF. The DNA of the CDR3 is TGTGCCATCAGTGAGGGGTCCCTTGAAGCTTTCTTT.

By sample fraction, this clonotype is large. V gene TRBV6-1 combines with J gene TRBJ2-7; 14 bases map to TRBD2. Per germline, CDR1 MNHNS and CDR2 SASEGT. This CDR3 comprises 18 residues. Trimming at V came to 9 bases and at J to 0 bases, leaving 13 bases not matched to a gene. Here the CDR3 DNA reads TGTGCCAGTAAACTTCCGGGACTAGCGGGAGAGAGCTCCTACGAGCAGTACTTC. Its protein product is CASKLPGLAGESSYEQYF.

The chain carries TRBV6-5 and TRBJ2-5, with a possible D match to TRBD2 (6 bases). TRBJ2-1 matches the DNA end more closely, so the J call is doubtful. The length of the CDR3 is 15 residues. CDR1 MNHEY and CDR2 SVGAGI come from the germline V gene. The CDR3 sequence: CASSYGGGAYNEQFF. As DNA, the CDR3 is TGTGCCAGCAGTTACGGAGGAGGGGCCTACAATGAGCAGTTCTTC.

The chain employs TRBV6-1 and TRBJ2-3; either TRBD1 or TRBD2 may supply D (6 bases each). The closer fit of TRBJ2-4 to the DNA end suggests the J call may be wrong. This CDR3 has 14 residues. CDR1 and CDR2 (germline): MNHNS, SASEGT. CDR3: CARHGGRDKDTQYF. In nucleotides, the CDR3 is TGTGCGAGGCACGGGGGCCGTGACAAAGACACTCAGTACTTC.

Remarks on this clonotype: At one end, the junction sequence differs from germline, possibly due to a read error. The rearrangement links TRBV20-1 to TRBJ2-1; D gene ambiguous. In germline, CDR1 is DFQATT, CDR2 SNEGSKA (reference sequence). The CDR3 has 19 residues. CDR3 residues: CSARDLLSILSSSYDEQFF. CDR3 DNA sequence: TGCAGTGCTAGAGATCTACTATCCATCCTCTCAAGCTCCTACGATGAGCAGTTTTTC.

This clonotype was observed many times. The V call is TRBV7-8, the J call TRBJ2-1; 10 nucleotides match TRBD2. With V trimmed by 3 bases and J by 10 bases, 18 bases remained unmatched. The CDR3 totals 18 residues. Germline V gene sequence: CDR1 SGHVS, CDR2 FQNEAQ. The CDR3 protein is CASSFTSGASRSSYEQFF. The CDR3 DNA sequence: TGTGCCAGCAGCTTCACTAGCGGGGCTTCAAGGAGCTCCTACGAGCAGTTCTTC.

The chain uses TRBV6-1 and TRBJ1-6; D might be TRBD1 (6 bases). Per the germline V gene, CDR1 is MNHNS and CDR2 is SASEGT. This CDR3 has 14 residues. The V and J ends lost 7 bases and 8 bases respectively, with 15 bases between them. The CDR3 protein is CASTRGHLDSPLHF. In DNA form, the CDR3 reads TGTGCCAGCACCCGGGGACACCTTGATTCACCCCTCCACTTT.

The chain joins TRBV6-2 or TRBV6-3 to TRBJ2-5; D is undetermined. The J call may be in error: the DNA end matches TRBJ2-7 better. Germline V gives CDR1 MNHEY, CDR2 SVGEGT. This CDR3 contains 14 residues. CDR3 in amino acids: CASSYWQRNPEQYF. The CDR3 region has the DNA TGTGCCAGCAGTTACTGGCAGCGAAACCCCGAGCAGTACTTC.

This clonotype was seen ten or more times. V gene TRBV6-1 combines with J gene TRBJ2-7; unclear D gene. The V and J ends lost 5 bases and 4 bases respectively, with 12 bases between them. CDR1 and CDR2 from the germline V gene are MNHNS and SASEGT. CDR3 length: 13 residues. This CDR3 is CASSKSAGYEQYF. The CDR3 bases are TGTGCCAGCAGTAAGTCGGCTGGGTACGAGCAGTACTTC.